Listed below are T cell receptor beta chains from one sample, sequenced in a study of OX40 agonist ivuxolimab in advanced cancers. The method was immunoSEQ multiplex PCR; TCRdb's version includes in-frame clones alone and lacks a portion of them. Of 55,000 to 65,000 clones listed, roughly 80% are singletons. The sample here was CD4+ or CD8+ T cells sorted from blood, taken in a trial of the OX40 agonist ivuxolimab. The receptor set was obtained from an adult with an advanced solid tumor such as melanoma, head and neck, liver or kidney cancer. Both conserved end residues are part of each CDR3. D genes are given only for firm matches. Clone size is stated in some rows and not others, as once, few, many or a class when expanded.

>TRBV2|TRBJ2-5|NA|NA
CASSEGGETQYF
TGTGCCAGCAGTGAGGGCGGGGAGACCCAGTACTTC
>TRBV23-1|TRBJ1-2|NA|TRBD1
CASSQSFANGTGECYGYTF
TGCGCCAGCAGTCAATCCTTCGCAAACGGGACAGGGGAGTGCTATGGCTACACCTTC
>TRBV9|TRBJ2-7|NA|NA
CASSVGTLGYEQYF
TGTGCCAGCAGCGTGGGAACGCTTGGGTACGAGCAGTACTTC
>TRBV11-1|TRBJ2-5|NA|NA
CASSFDGSEAQYF
TGTGCCAGCAGCTTCGACGGGAGCGAGGCCCAGTACTTC
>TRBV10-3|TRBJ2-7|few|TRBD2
CAISASGTSGNEQYF
TGTGCCATCAGTGCCTCCGGGACTAGCGGGAACGAGCAGTACTTC
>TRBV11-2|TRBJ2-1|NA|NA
CASSFEGFGSSKQFF
TGTGCCAGCAGCTTTGAAGGGTTTGGCTCTTCTAAGCAGTTCTTC
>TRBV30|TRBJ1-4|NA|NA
CACPRTEGYEKLFF
TGTGCCTGCCCCCGGACAGAGGGTTATGAAAAACTGTTTTTT
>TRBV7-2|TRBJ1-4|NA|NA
CASSLVAGGARELFF
TGTGCCAGCAGCTTAGTAGCCGGGGGGGCCCGGGAACTGTTTTTT
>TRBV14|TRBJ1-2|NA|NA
CASSQDSGRANYGYTF
TGTGCCAGCAGCCAAGATTCTGGCAGGGCAAACTATGGCTACACCTTC
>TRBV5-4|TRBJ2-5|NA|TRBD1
CASSIRTGSYQETQYF
TGTGCCAGCAGCATCAGGACAGGGAGTTATCAAGAGACCCAGTACTTC
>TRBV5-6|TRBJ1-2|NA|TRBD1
CASSPTGGLEGYTF
TGTGCCAGCAGCCCGACAGGGGGGTTGGAAGGCTACACCTTC
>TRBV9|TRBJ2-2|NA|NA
CASSKGSSPTTGELFF
TGTGCCAGCAGCAAAGGAAGTAGCCCGACCACCGGGGAGCTGTTTTTT
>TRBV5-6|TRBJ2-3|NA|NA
CASSFEEDTQYF
TGTGCCAGCAGCTTTGAGGAAGATACGCAGTATTTT
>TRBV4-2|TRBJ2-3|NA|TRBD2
CASSQVGLAGGNTDTQYF
TGTGCCAGCAGCCAAGTCGGGCTAGCGGGAGGAAACACAGATACGCAGTATTTT
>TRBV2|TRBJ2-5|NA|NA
CASLWETQYF
TGTGCCAGCCTTTGGGAGACCCAGTACTTC
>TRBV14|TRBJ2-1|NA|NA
CASSQASGFGFNEQFF
TGTGCCAGCAGCCAAGCGAGTGGGTTCGGGTTCAATGAGCAGTTCTTC
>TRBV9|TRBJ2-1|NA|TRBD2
CASSVSGSGRNEQFF
TGTGCCAGCAGCGTTAGCGGGAGTGGTCGCAATGAGCAGTTCTTC
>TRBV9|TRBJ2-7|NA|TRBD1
CASTRTGGSYEQYF
TGTGCCAGCACCAGGACAGGGGGCAGCTACGAGCAGTACTTC
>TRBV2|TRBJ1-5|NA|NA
CASSEGGRRRNQPQHF
TGTGCCAGCAGTGAAGGGGGCCGACGGCGCAATCAGCCCCAGCATTTT
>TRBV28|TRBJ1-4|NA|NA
CASREGRSEKLFF
TGTGCCAGCAGAGAGGGGCGCAGTGAAAAACTGTTTTTT
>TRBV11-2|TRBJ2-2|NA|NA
CASSLGTHNTGELFF
TGTGCCAGCAGCCTCGGGACACACAACACCGGGGAGCTGTTTTTT
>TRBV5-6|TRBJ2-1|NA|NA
CASSLANAPHEQFF
TGTGCCAGCAGCTTGGCCAACGCCCCGCATGAGCAGTTCTTC
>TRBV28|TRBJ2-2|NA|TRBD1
CASSGRTGFDTGELFF
TGTGCCAGCAGTGGGCGGACAGGGTTCGACACCGGGGAGCTGTTTTTT
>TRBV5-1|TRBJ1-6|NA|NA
CASSLRAPNSPLHF
TGCGCCAGCAGCTTGCGAGCCCCTAATTCACCCCTCCACTTT
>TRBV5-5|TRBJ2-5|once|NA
CASSSPVRAETQYF
TGTGCCAGCAGCTCCCCCGTGCGGGCAGAGACCCAGTACTTC
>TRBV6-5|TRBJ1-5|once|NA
CASSYRATGANQPQHF
TGTGCCAGCAGTTACCGCGCGACAGGCGCAAATCAGCCCCAGCATTTT
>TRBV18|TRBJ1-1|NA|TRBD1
CASSPRGQGLGDTEAFF
TGTGCCAGCTCACCCCGGGGACAGGGCCTAGGGGACACTGAAGCTTTCTTT
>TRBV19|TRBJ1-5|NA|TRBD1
CASNRDRAGNQPQHF
TGTGCCAGTAACCGGGACAGGGCGGGCAATCAGCCCCAGCATTTT
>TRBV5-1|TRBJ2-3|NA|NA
CASSATDTQYF
TGCGCCAGCAGCGCCACAGATACGCAGTATTTT
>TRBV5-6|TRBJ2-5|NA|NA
CASSLALQETQYF
TGTGCCAGCAGCTTGGCACTACAAGAGACCCAGTACTTC
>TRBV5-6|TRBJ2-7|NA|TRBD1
CASSNNGQGSNEQYF
TGTGCCAGCAGCAACAACGGACAGGGGTCCAACGAGCAGTACTTC
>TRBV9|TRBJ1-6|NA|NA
CASRGGENSPLHF
TGTGCCAGCCGAGGGGGTGAAAATTCACCCCTCCACTTT
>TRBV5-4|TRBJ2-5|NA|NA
CASSLIVEETQYF
TGTGCCAGCAGCTTGATAGTTGAGGAGACCCAGTACTTC
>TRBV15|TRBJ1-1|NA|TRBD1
CATSIPLGLGQRNTEAFF
TGTGCCACCAGCATCCCACTCGGGTTGGGACAGAGGAACACTGAAGCTTTCTTT
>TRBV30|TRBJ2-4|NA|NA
CAWMGSPSAKNIQYF
TGTGCCTGGATGGGGTCTCCTTCAGCCAAAAACATTCAGTACTTC
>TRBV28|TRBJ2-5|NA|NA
CASSQVRETQYF
TGTGCCAGCAGCCAGGTTCGGGAGACCCAGTACTTC
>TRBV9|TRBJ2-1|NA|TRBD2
CASSVALAGGPRFF
TGTGCCAGCAGCGTAGCTCTAGCGGGGGGGCCACGGTTCTTC
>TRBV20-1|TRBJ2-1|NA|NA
CSASRDHEQFF
TGCAGTGCTTCCCGGGACCATGAGCAGTTCTTC